What follows are 29 T cell receptor beta chains derived from one specimen sequenced in a study of beta chain features in type 1 diabetes. The antigens of these receptors remain unknown. Isolated RNA was reverse transcribed in full, so expressed TCRB transcripts were sequenced. Here immunoSEQ multiplex PCR was the method, and the copy in TCRdb shows in-frame clones only, minus some. The repertoire has 550,000 to 850,000 clones, roughly 13% of them found once; the top ten carry approximately 0.02%. Study observations and caveats: Researchers report that Type 1 diabetes patients had moderately but significantly shorter TCRB CDR3s across all four CD4+ subsets.

Input material: naive CD4+ T cells from blood. These receptors came from a man between 18 and 29 years old with type 1 diabetes.

The chain employs TRBV7-2 and TRBJ2-7; maybe TRBD2 (6 bases). Trimming pared 4 bases from V and 0 bases from J, leaving 10 bases between. CDR1 is SGHTA and CDR2 is FQGNSA in the germline V gene. The CDR3 is 14 amino acids. The CDR3 sequence is CASSWDGSSYEQYF. The CDR3 DNA sequence: TGTGCCAGCAGCTGGGACGGGAGCTCCTACGAGCAGTACTTC.

This clone has a handful of counts. The rearrangement joins TRBV23-1 to TRBJ1-1, with D uncertain. TRBV23-1 carries the ORF label, with uncertain function. The CDR3 contains 13 residues. V was shortened by 4 bases and J by 1 base, with 7 bases between the two germline ends. The CDR3 here is CASSPGKNTEAFF. The CDR3, as DNA: TGCGCCAGCAGTCCCGGGAAGAACACTGAAGCTTTCTTT.

The chain carries TRBV10-3 and TRBJ1-1, with D perhaps TRBD1 (6 bases). This CDR3 is 12 amino acids long. From germline, CDR1 is ENHRY and CDR2 SYGVKD. Deletions cut 6 bases from V and 8 bases from J, with 13 bases between. In nucleotides, the CDR3 is TGTGCCATCAGGGGGACACCAGAAGAAGCTTTCTTT. This sequence encodes CAIRGTPEEAFF.

This clone has more than one count but fewer than ten. The rearrangement links TRBV2 to TRBJ1-2; D remains ambiguous. Trimming took 2 bases from V and 6 from J, leaving 10 bases between them. The CDR3 has 13 amino acids. Germline CDR1 is SNHLY and CDR2 is FYNNEI. The CDR3 loop reads CASSEIRTNGYTF. CDR3 nucleotides: TGTGCCAGCAGTGAAATAAGGACCAATGGCTACACCTTC.

This clone has a handful of counts. The genes are TRBV7-8 and TRBJ1-5, with 7 bases lining up with TRBD1. The ends lost 1 base at V and 1 base at J; junction bases unmatched: 4. This CDR3 has 16 amino acids. Germline CDR1 is SGHVS and CDR2 is FQNEAQ. CDR3 sequence reads: CASSLVWDSSNQPQHF. As DNA, the CDR3 is TGTGCCAGCAGCTTAGTATGGGACAGCAGCAATCAGCCCCAGCATTTT.

The V gene is TRBV6-1, the J gene TRBJ1-2; 8 bases are shared with TRBD1. Germline CDR1 reads MNHNS; CDR2 reads SASEGT. J was trimmed by 2 bases and V by 7 bases; bases with no gene match: 3. The CDR3 has 13 residues. The CDR3 sequence is CASTRDRNYGYTF. For the CDR3, the DNA is TGTGCCAGCACCCGGGACAGGAACTATGGCTACACCTTC.

The genes are TRBV6-6 and TRBJ1-1; D uncertain. CDR3 length: 13 residues. Germline V gene data show CDR1 as MNHNY and CDR2 as SVGAGI (reference sequence). Trimming cost V 1 base and J 5 bases, with 8 bases left between them. CDR3 residues: CASSYLSGTEAFF. CDR3 DNA: TGTGCCAGCAGTTACTTGTCTGGTACTGAAGCTTTCTTT.

This chain connects TRBV5-4 to TRBJ2-1, with 7 bases aligning to TRBD2. After removal of 6 bases from V and 5 bases from J, the junction contained 11 bases not matched to a gene. The germline V gene encodes CDR1 SGHNT and CDR2 YYREEE (reference sequence). The CDR3 has 15 residues. CDR3 bases: TGTGCCAGCACCGCAGGGACTACGGGAAACAATGAGCAGTTCTTC. This translates into CASTAGTTGNNEQFF. The entire variable domain, with the rest obtained from reference TRBV5-4 and TRBJ2-1, is as follows: ETGVTQSPTHLIKTRGQQVTLRCSSQSGHNTVSWYQQALGQGPQFIFQYYREEENGRGNFPPRFSGLQFPNYSSELNVNALELDDSALYLCASTAGTTGNNEQFFGPGTRLTVL.

V is TRBV6-5 and J is TRBJ2-2; a weak D match, TRBD2 (5 bases). Trimming shortened V by 6 bases and J by 0 bases, and 8 bases separated the two germline ends. This CDR3 contains 14 residues. The germline CDR1 and CDR2 sequences are MNHEY and SVGAGI. CDR3 in amino acids: CASRWTANTGELFF. The CDR3 DNA reads TGTGCCAGCAGGTGGACTGCGAACACCGGGGAGCTGTTTTTT.

This rearrangement joins TRBV4-2 to TRBJ2-7, with D perhaps matching TRBD2 (6 bases). The CDR3 contains 14 residues. Trimming shortened V by 2 bases and J by 5 bases, and 13 bases separated the two germline ends. CDR1 is LGHNA and CDR2 is YNFKEQ in the germline V gene. The DNA for the CDR3 is TGTGCCAGCAGCCAAAGCGCGGGAACTAACGAGCAGTACTTC. This codes for CASSQSAGTNEQYF.

The chain is built from TRBV15 and TRBJ2-1, with D possibly being TRBD2 (5 bases). V gave up 5 bases and J gave up 2 bases, with 13 bases separating them. The length of the CDR3 is 15 residues. From germline, CDR1 is LNHNV and CDR2 YYDKDF (reference sequence). The DNA of the CDR3 is TGTGCCACCAGCCCTAGAGGGAGCGCCTACAATGAGCAGTTCTTC. The encoded protein is CATSPRGSAYNEQFF. The variable domain in full, with the rest retrieved from reference TRBV15 and TRBJ2-1, is DAMVIQNPRYQVTQFGKPVTLSCSQTLNHNVMYWYQQKSSQAPKLLFHYYDKDFNNEADTPDNFQSRRPNTSFCFLDIRSPGLGDTAMYLCATSPRGSAYNEQFFGPGTRLTVL.

The chain joins TRBV5-4 to TRBJ2-1; unclear D gene. The CDR3 is 15 residues long. V was trimmed by 0 bases and J by 4 bases, leaving 11 bases between them. Germline V gene data show CDR1 as SGHNT and CDR2 as YYREEE (reference sequence). CDR3 coding DNA: TGTGCCAGCAGCTTGGCGCAGGCTGATTACAATGAGCAGTTCTTC. Translated, it gives CASSLAQADYNEQFF. The full variable domain, in which reference TRBV5-4 and TRBJ2-1 provide the parts outside the CDR3, is ETGVTQSPTHLIKTRGQQVTLRCSSQSGHNTVSWYQQALGQGPQFIFQYYREEENGRGNFPPRFSGLQFPNYSSELNVNALELDDSALYLCASSLAQADYNEQFFGPGTRLTVL.

There are a few counts of this clone. The chain employs TRBV25-1 and TRBJ1-2; no clear D. Germline assignment: CDR1 MGHDK and CDR2 SYGVNS. Between the trimmed V and J ends, which lost 5 bases and 2 bases, there was a span of 9 bases. The CDR3 has 13 amino acids. The CDR3 DNA is TGTGCCAGCAGTCTTGCCCAGAACTATGGCTACACCTTC. This translates into CASSLAQNYGYTF.

This clone was seen more than once but under ten times. V gene TRBV18 combines with J gene TRBJ2-1; TRBD1 agrees at 11 bases. Germline loops: CDR1 KGHSH, CDR2 LQKENI. V shed 0 bases, J shed 6 bases, and the junction held 1 base outside the gene matches. The CDR3 consists of 15 residues. CDR3 sequence reads: CASSPPGQGGNEQFF. DNA of the CDR3: TGTGCCAGCTCACCACCGGGACAGGGGGGCAATGAGCAGTTCTTC.

This clone occurred a few times. This chain uses TRBV6-6 with TRBJ1-2; no clear D. Trimming pared 5 bases from V and 8 bases from J, leaving 9 bases between. Germline V gene data show CDR1 as MNHNY and CDR2 as SVGAGI (reference sequence). The CDR3 has 11 amino acids. CDR3 sequence (DNA): TGTGCCAGCAGTCGGGCCCCCGGCTACACCTTC. It encodes CASSRAPGYTF.

The V call is TRBV29-1, the J call TRBJ1-2; D not resolved. The germline V and J ends were trimmed by 2 bases and 4 bases, with 11 bases remaining between them. The CDR3 runs 13 residues. The V gene's germline CDR1 is SQVTM and CDR2 ANQGSEA. CDR3 nucleotides: TGCAGCGTTGAATCTCGGACCCTCTATGGCTACACCTTC. This encodes CSVESRTLYGYTF. Together with reference TRBV29-1 and TRBJ1-2, the CDR3 gives the full variable domain: SAVISQKPSRDICQRGTSLTIQCQVDSQVTMMFWYRQQPGQSLTLIATANQGSEATYESGFVIDKFPISRPNLTFSTLTVSNMSPEDSSIYLCSVESRTLYGYTFGSGTRLTVV.

V gene TRBV29-1 combines with J gene TRBJ1-4; possibly TRBD1 for D (5 bases). V was cut by 6 bases and J by 0 bases, with 14 bases left in between. CDR1 and CDR2 (germline): SQVTM, ANQGSEA. This CDR3 is 15 amino acids long. CDR3 sequence: CSVQTVLSTNEKLFF. The CDR3, as DNA: TGCAGCGTCCAGACAGTCCTCTCAACTAATGAAAAACTGTTTTTT.

Comments on this clone: This sample also contains other DNA sequences that code for the same CDR3. The chain recombines TRBV5-1 with TRBJ1-1, with no clear D. Germline values: CDR1 SGHRS, CDR2 YFSETQ. This CDR3 comprises 13 residues. V lost 0 bases, J lost 1 base, and 4 bases lay in between. CDR3 sequence: CASSLGWNTEAFF. The CDR3 region has the DNA TGCGCCAGCAGCTTGGGCTGGAACACTGAAGCTTTCTTT.

For the CDR3, the DNA is TGCGCCAGCAGCCAAGATTGGGGGAGAGGAGGTGTGGAGACCCAGTACTTC. Its protein is CASSQDWGRGGVETQYF. The V gene is TRBV4-1, the J gene TRBJ2-5; D possibly uses TRBD1 or TRBD2 (5 bases each). The CDR3 contains 17 residues. Germline V lookup: CDR1 MGHRA, CDR2 YSYEKL. V was clipped by 0 bases and J by 5 bases, with 19 bases between them.

This clone was found a few times. V is TRBV5-1 and J is TRBJ1-2; 8 bases fit TRBD1. Trimming at V came to 5 bases and at J to 8 bases, leaving 8 bases not matched to a gene. This CDR3 contains 13 residues. The V gene's germline CDR1 is SGHRS and CDR2 YFSETQ. CDR3 sequence reads: CASRLTGDEGYTF. The CDR3 coding sequence is TGCGCCAGCAGATTGACAGGGGATGAAGGCTACACCTTC.

The genes are TRBV9 and TRBJ1-3; D gene unclear. V shed 2 bases and J shed 0 bases, with 9 bases lying between them. The CDR3 sequence is 15 residues long. Per germline, CDR1 SGDLS and CDR2 YYNGEE. CDR3 DNA: TGTGCCAGCAGCGTGGCGGACTACTCTGGAAACACCATATATTTT. Translating gives CASSVADYSGNTIYF.

The chain joins TRBV18 to TRBJ2-7; D may match TRBD1 or TRBD2 (6 bases each). The CDR3 runs to 15 residues. Trimming left V 2 bases short and J 5 bases short, with 16 bases between. Germline V gives CDR1 KGHSH, CDR2 LQKENI. This CDR3 reads CASSPELVGGNEQYF. The CDR3 DNA reads as TGTGCCAGCTCACCAGAGTTGGTCGGGGGCAACGAGCAGTACTTC.

The chain is built from TRBV7-3 and TRBJ2-3; D may correspond to TRBD1 or TRBD2 (5 bases each). The germline V gene encodes CDR1 SGHTA and CDR2 FQGTGA. The CDR3 spans 15 residues. Between the trimmed V and J ends, which lost 6 bases and 2 bases, there was a span of 15 bases. In DNA form, the CDR3 reads TGTGCCAGCAGATCCCAAGGGACCGCCACAGATACGCAGTATTTT. This codes for CASRSQGTATDTQYF.

The V and J genes are TRBV28 and TRBJ2-1; D gene uncertain. V was cut by 3 bases and J by 9 bases, with 9 bases left in between. Per the germline V gene, CDR1 is MDHEN and CDR2 is SYDVKM. This CDR3 contains 12 residues. CDR3 sequence (DNA): TGTGCCAGCAGTTTTAGCTTCGGTGAGCAGTTCTTC. Translated, it gives CASSFSFGEQFF.

This clone was counted only a few times. The chain carries TRBV29-1 and TRBJ2-3, with D possibly being TRBD2 (6 bases). This CDR3 is 14 amino acids long. CDR1 SQVTM and CDR2 ANQGSEA come from the germline V gene. Trimming cost V 4 bases and J 2 bases, with 13 bases left between them. For the CDR3, the DNA is TGCAGCGTTGGGCGGGGCGCAAACACAGATACGCAGTATTTT. Its protein product is CSVGRGANTDTQYF.

The V and J genes are TRBV6-1 and TRBJ1-1; D is unresolved. This CDR3 is built from 12 residues. The germline CDR1 and CDR2 sequences are MNHNS and SASEGT. Trimming pared 2 bases from V and 8 bases from J, leaving 9 bases between. DNA of the CDR3: TGTGCCAGCAGTGAATCGTTTGGGGAAGCTTTCTTT. Translating gives CASSESFGEAFF.

The chain combines TRBV7-9 with TRBJ2-7; TRBD1 is a possible D gene (6 bases). CDR3 size: 14 residues. The ends were cut back, 1 base at V and 2 bases at J, with 9 bases in the middle. Germline V gene lookup returns CDR1 SEHNR and CDR2 FQNEAQ (reference sequence). The CDR3 nucleotides read TGTGCCAGCAGCTTAGACAGGGTGACCTACGAGCAGTACTTC. This codes for CASSLDRVTYEQYF.

The chain has TRBV10-3 and TRBJ1-6; no reliable D call. Germline-derived CDR1 and CDR2 are ENHRY and SYGVKD. The CDR3 runs to 14 residues. Trimming removed 5 bases at V and 5 bases at J, with 10 bases between. As DNA, the CDR3 is TGTGCCATCAGTTTAGGGAGCGATAATTCACCCCTCCACTTT. Its protein is CAISLGSDNSPLHF.

V and J are TRBV6-5 and TRBJ1-2, with 9 bases identical to TRBD1. Losses at the gene ends were 4 bases for V and 2 bases for J; bases not matched to a gene: 8. CDR1 and CDR2 from the germline V gene are MNHEY and SVGAGI. The CDR3 length is 16 residues. The CDR3 DNA follows: TGTGCCAGCAGTTTGCCCGGGACAGGGACCAACTATGGCTACACCTTC. This translates into CASSLPGTGTNYGYTF.